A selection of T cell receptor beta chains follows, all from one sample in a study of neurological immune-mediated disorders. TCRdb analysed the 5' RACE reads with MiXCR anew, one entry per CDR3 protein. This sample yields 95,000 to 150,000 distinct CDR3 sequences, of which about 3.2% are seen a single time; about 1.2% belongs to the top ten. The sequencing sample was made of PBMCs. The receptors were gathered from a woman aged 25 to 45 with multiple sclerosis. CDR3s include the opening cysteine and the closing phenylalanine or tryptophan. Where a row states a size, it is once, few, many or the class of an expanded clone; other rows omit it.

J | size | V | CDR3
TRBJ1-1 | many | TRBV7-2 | CASSLKGAMWKNTEAFF
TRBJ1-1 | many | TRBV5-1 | CASSLERVGSTEAFF
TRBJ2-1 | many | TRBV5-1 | CASSLEGWSYNEQFF
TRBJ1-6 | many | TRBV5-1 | CASSYGQGNSPLHF
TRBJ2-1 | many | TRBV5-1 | CASSLVASGGSSYNEQFF
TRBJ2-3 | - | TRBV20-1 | CSAGQGDTLYF
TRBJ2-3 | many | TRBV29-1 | CSVRGLAGGTDTQYF
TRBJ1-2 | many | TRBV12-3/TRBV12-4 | CASSFQDSLGYGYTF
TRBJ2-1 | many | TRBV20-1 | CSAREQGETYNEQFF
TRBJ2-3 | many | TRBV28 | CASSDDSRGTDTQYF
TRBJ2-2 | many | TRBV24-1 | CATSDFTGELFF
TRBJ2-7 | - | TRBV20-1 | CSAGLAGNYEQYF
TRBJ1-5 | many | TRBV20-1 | CSASLQNQPQHF
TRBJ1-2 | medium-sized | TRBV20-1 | CSATDNHYGYTF
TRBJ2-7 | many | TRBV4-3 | CASSQDLGGGTVYEQYF
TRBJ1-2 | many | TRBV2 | CASRGPEGYTF
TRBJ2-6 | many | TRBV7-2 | CASSLVGGIGANVLTF
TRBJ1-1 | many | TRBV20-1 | CSARWGQSTEAFF
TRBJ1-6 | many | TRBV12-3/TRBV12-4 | CASSFRADNSPLHF
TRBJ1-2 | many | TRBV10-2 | CASSTGPNYGYTF
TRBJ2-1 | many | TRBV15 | CATSKGTEKYNEQFF
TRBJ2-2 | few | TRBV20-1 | CSASGRVTGELFF
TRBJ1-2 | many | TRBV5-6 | CASSSDLGGYTF
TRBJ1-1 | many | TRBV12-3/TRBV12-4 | CASSSARRGPTEAFF
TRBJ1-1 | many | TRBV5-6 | CASSLAARLNTEAFF
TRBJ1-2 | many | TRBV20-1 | CSARDLGAGYGYTF
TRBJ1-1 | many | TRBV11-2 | CASSPDIGTEAFF
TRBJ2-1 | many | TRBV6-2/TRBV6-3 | CASSYSLLAATYNEQFF
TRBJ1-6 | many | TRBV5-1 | CASSVGTDNSPLHF
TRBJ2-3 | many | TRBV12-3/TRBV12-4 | CASSSAGTDTQYF
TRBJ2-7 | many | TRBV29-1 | CSVGGSSYEQYF
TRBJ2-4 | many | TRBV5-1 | CASSLDGGRPAKNIQYF
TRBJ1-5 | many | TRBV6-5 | CASSYPETEPSNQPQHF
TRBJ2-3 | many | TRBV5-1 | CASSLVSGGNTDTQYF
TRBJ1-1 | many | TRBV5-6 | CASSTRETGITEAFF
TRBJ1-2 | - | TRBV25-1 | CASSDHRKGAVGYTF
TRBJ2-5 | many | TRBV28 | CASSPPRGAQETQYF
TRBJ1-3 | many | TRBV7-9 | CASSPSGNSGNTIYF